The 14 T cell receptor beta chains given below trace back to one sample, sequenced in a study of blood T cell repertoires in COVID-19. This table comes from immunoSEQ multiplex PCR, and its TCRdb copy is limited to in-frame clones, with some not included. The table lists some 120,000 clones, 90% of them singletons. The sample taken for sequencing was peripheral blood. These receptors all come from a man aged 45-60 years with active COVID-19.

The V call is TRBV11-2, the J call TRBJ2-7, with TRBD1 identical over 10 bases. The CDR3 is 17 residues long. The V and J ends lost 3 bases and 3 bases, in that order; junction bases with no gene match: 11. The germline V gene has CDR1 SGHAT and CDR2 FQNNGV. CDR3 residues: CASSFGTGTGDIYEQYV. In DNA, the CDR3 is TGTGCCAGCAGCTTTGGCACCGGGACAGGGGATATCTACGAGCAGTACGTC.

The V and J genes are TRBV6-4 and TRBJ2-1, with D hard to call. Germline CDR1 is MRHNA and CDR2 is SNTAGT. This CDR3 has 15 amino acids. The germline V and J ends were trimmed by 0 bases and 4 bases, with 10 bases remaining between them. The CDR3 loop reads CASSDSHYAYNEQFF. The CDR3 nucleotides read TGTGCCAGCAGTGACTCGCACTACGCGTACAATGAGCAGTTCTTC.

This chain links TRBV7-9 with TRBJ2-5, with a weak D call TRBD2 (6 bases). The CDR3 extends over 13 amino acids. Germline V gene sequence: CDR1 SEHNR, CDR2 FQNEAQ (reference sequence). V lost 7 bases, J lost 5 bases, and 14 bases lay in between. The CDR3 DNA reads TGTGCCAGCAACAAAGGGACTGGGGAGACCCAGTACTTC. This codes for CASNKGTGETQYF.

This chain connects TRBV29-1 to TRBJ1-1; D unclear. V lost 4 bases, J lost 4 bases, and 13 bases lay in between. This CDR3 has 13 residues. The germline V gene encodes CDR1 SQVTM and CDR2 ANQGSEA. This CDR3 is CSVVWSAGTEAFF. The CDR3 DNA reads as TGCAGCGTTGTTTGGTCAGCGGGCACTGAAGCTTTCTTT.

The V call is TRBV4-2, the J call TRBJ1-2, with D perhaps matching TRBD1 (5 bases). Germline V gene data show CDR1 as LGHNA and CDR2 as YNFKEQ. This CDR3 region has 16 residues. V lost 0 bases to trimming and J lost 1 base, with 12 bases between them. The CDR3 spells CASSQEVAGINYGYTF. The CDR3 region has the DNA TGTGCCAGCAGCCAAGAAGTGGCAGGGATTAACTATGGCTACACCTTC.

The rearrangement links TRBV27 to TRBJ1-1; D ambiguous. Trimming took 4 bases from V and 1 from J, leaving 10 bases between them. There are 14 residues in the CDR3. Germline V lookup: CDR1 MNHEY, CDR2 SMNVEV (reference sequence). CDR3 DNA sequence: TGTGCCAGCAGTTCCCCGTGGAGGAACACTGAAGCTTTCTTT. It encodes CASSSPWRNTEAFF.

V gene TRBV4-1 combines with J gene TRBJ1-5, with TRBD1 as a possible D gene (6 bases). Germline CDR1 reads MGHRA; CDR2 reads YSYEKL. The ends were cut back, 0 bases at V and 4 bases at J, with 7 bases in the middle. CDR3 length: 14 residues. The CDR3 DNA sequence: TGCGCCAGCAGCCAAGACAGGGGAAATCAGCCCCAGCATTTT. Translation: CASSQDRGNQPQHF.

The chain combines TRBV24-1 with TRBJ2-1; 7 bases are a match to TRBD2. Germline V gene data show CDR1 as KGHDR and CDR2 as SFDVKD. V was clipped by 0 bases and J by 6 bases; unmatched bases: 4. The CDR3 runs to 15 residues. This CDR3 reads CATSDLQWEGNEQFF. CDR3 in DNA: TGTGCCACCAGTGATTTGCAGTGGGAGGGCAATGAGCAGTTCTTC.

The chain couples TRBV27 to TRBJ1-1; D perhaps matches TRBD1 (5 bases). Germline V gives CDR1 MNHEY, CDR2 SMNVEV (reference sequence). Trimming took off 6 bases at V and 0 bases at J, with 17 bases between the two ends. This CDR3 is built from 16 residues. The CDR3 DNA sequence: TGTGCCAGCAGGTCCGGGGGAGGGAATGTGAACACTGAAGCTTTCTTT. Amino acids: CASRSGGGNVNTEAFF.

The chain uses TRBV6-1 and TRBJ2-7, with D perhaps TRBD1 (5 bases). Trimming pared 0 bases from V and 2 bases from J, leaving 11 bases between. The V gene's germline CDR1 is MNHNS and CDR2 SASEGT. The CDR3 consists of 15 residues. CDR3 amino acids: CASSEAGQATYEQYV. In nucleotides, the CDR3 is TGTGCCAGCAGTGAAGCGGGGCAGGCCACCTACGAGCAGTACGTC.

The chain employs TRBV2 and TRBJ2-7; 9 nucleotides line up with TRBD2. This CDR3 has 14 residues. From germline, CDR1 is SNHLY and CDR2 FYNNEI. J lost 1 base, V lost 7 bases, and 5 bases had no gene match. The CDR3 DNA reads TGTGCCAGCACGCTCCTAGCGGGATCCTACGAGCAGTACGTC. Its translation: CASTLLAGSYEQYV.

The chain combines TRBV23-1 with TRBJ1-3; D might be TRBD1 (6 bases). TRBV23-1 carries the ORF label, with uncertain function. The CDR3 extends over 17 amino acids. V lost 4 bases and J 2 bases, leaving 18 bases between the germline ends. CDR3: CASSPYRVRTPGNTIYF. The CDR3 nucleotides are TGCGCCAGCAGTCCATACAGGGTTCGAACGCCTGGAAACACCATATATTTT.

This rearrangement joins TRBV5-1 to TRBJ1-1, with 7 bases aligning to TRBD1. CDR1 and CDR2 from the germline V gene are SGHRS and YFSETQ. The CDR3 spans 13 residues. The V segment lost 7 bases and the J segment 11 bases; nucleotides outside the gene matches: 14. The CDR3 region is CASQNPGQLEAFF. The CDR3, as DNA: TGCGCCAGCCAAAATCCGGGACAGCTTGAGGCTTTCTTT.

The rearrangement links TRBV19 to TRBJ1-5; TRBD1 aligns across 10 bases. Germline trimming cut 7 bases from V and 7 bases from J; bases unmatched to any gene: 7. Germline loops: CDR1 LNHDA, CDR2 SQIVND (reference sequence). This CDR3 spans 14 amino acids. The CDR3 loop is CASTLGTGEQPQHF. DNA for the CDR3: TGTGCCAGTACCCTTGGGACAGGGGAACAGCCCCAGCATTTT.